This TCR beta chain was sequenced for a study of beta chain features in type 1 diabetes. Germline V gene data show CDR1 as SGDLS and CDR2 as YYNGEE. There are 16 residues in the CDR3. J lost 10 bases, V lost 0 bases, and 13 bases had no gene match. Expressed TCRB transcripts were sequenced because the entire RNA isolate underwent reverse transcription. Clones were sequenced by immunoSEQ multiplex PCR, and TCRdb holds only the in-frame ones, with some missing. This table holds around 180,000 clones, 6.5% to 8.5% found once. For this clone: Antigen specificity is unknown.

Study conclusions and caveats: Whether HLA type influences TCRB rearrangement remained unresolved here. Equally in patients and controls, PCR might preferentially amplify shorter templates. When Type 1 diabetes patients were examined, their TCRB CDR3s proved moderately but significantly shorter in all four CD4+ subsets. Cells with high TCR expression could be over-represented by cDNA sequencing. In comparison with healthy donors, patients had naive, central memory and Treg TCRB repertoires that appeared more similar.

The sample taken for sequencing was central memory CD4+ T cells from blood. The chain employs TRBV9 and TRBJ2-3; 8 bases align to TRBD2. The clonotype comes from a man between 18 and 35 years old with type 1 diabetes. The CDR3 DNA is TGTGCCAGCAGCGTAGGCGGCGGGGGGACCGGGGAGGCGCAGTATTTT. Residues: CASSVGGGGTGEAQYF.